This TCR beta chain was captured in a study of cytomegalovirus exposure and HLA in healthy donors (dated 2017 in TCRdb). Looking at the study overall: In an earlier analysis of about 560 of the donors, roughly 300 Gb of sequence data and 120 million or so unique TCR beta sequences from approximately 180 million T cells were reported. HLA typing included class I and class II loci at four-digit resolution. On average, roughly 240,000 unique TCR beta nucleotide sequences were sequenced per donor among about 400 genotyped donors of the cohort, with around 19% of those sequences being non-productive. An early release that covered roughly 600 HLA-typed donors contained around 330 gigabases of sequencing data and some 87 million unique TCR sequences. Rather than using new phenotypic data, the later analysis identified candidate immune exposures from TCR beta sequences and from how often those sequences occurred across donors. About 5 DR-DQ haplotypes were handled as single units for association and clustering, since linkage in the cohort was strong. The number of donors typed differed by locus, with roughly 620-630 for A, B, C, DRB1 and DQB1, 522 for DQA1, about 610 for DPA1, and approximately 470 for DPB1. Donor age, sex, ethnicity and CMV serostatus were compiled alongside the repertoire data. A later analysis re-analyzed previously published TCR beta repertoires from several hundred donors and added high-resolution HLA genotyping to study TCR occurrence patterns. Besides the first cohort of some 670 subjects, a separate validation cohort made up of 120 or so different subjects was used. Among the roughly 400 genotyped donors, approximately 76% belonged to the genetic ancestry cluster associated with self-reported Caucasian donors. The aim of the study was to test whether cataloging public T cell receptors could identify signatures of past pathogen exposure. To predict cytomegalovirus infection status, the study combined high-throughput TCR immunosequencing, statistical association of individual TCRs with disease status, and machine learning. Every discovery cohort repertoire had been produced on one sequencing platform. To decide whether each TCR beta V gene segment behaved as functional or pseudogenic, an earlier analysis of 587 of the donors relied on high-throughput TCR beta sequencing. The T cell repertoires of 666 subjects were profiled by immunosequencing and related to cytomegalovirus serostatus. In a later genetic analysis, genome-wide SNP genotypes for 398 of the 666 donors were used, and that subset was treated as a discovery cohort. The full study reports these points: The study listed around 160 TCR beta chains as associated with cytomegalovirus. The sequencing pipeline was judged likely to have produced a cluster of highly shared sequence variants as a technical artifact. CMV serostatus was the only immune exposure information available for the cohort. In an earlier analysis of fewer than 700 of the donors, most TCR beta V segments appeared in productive rearrangements about 87% or about 30% of the time, broadly matching IMGT annotations. In a later genetic analysis, fewer N-insertions in productive TCRs were reported among donors in an Asian-associated ancestry cluster than the roughly 700-donor mean. When HLA alleles, especially DR and DQ, strongly co-occurred, TCR associations were difficult to assign to individual alleles. Some IMGT-functional V segments, including TRBV6-2 and TRBV6-3, could not be distinguished by the 87-base-pair reads and were therefore excluded. HLA typing was unavailable for some donors at each locus, so association tests used only the typed subset. This cohort had only TCR beta chains sequenced, and the lack of alpha or paired-chain data limited which features could be detected. Correlated functional status among segregating V segments might reflect linkage disequilibrium, but an unknown experimental factor could not be ruled out. A later analysis found that TCR association rates varied across HLA loci, with DRB1 alleles showing the most associated TCRs and HLA-C alleles the fewest. According to a later analysis, parvovirus B19, influenza, CMV and Epstein-Barr virus appeared linked to several top co-occurrence clusters. In vitro tests confirmed that a few of the cytomegalovirus-associated TCR beta chains recognize cytomegalovirus antigens. Most CMV-associated TCR beta chains appeared to be HLA-restricted in a later analysis, and the HLA associations seemed to be driven largely by CMV exposure. According to the authors, the approach could potentially be generalized to other disease states and immunological phenotypes. A later analysis found that HLA-associated TCR beta chains were more clonally expanded and had lower generation probabilities than equally common non-associated chains. In both the original and validation cohorts, the classifier was reported to diagnose cytomegalovirus status with high specificity and sensitivity. Across donors, most TCR sequences were observed very rarely, whereas some public TCRs were present in many individuals. A further reported finding was that TCR beta sequences accurately predicted the HLA-A and HLA-B alleles for most subjects in the first cohort. A later analysis associated approximately 17,000 TCR beta sequences with specific HLA alleles at a false discovery rate of 0.05. The presence/absence analyses assumed that sequencing depth was roughly uniform across donors, and that assumption may not be true. The earlier analysis of nearly 600 of the donors excluded roughly 17 rarely observed V segments, including chromosome 9 orphons, because counts were too low. V-gene and J-gene trimming of TCR beta chains was associated with a missense DCLRE1C variant in a later genetic analysis, and the association was replicated in an independent cohort.

The cohort comprised approximately 700 healthy bone marrow donors. All cohort members were sampled while nominally healthy, although unrecorded immune exposures were likely present. The donor was CMV seropositive and was included in the group of 250 to 350 seropositive cohort members. A peripheral blood sample was provided by each donor, and peripheral blood mononuclear cells were used for TCR beta sequencing. The Qiagen DNeasy Blood Extraction Kit was used to extract genomic DNA from the blood cell samples. Library preparation was by the immunoSEQ multiplex PCR assay. For the multiplex PCR, a mixture combining 60 forward primers for TCR Vbeta segments and 13 reverse primers for TCR Jbeta segments was used. The CDR3 region of rearranged TCR beta genes was amplified from genomic DNA by a multiplex PCR assay. On the Illumina HiSeq System, the amplified TCR beta libraries were sequenced as 87-base-pair reads. In the source study's methods: A later analysis counted about 76 million unique TCR beta chains across the 500 to 850 repertoires, and around 9.9 million of these chains were shared by at least two donors. A nearest-neighbor algorithm error-corrected the raw reads and collapsed the reads into unique sequences, merging closely related sequences to remove PCR and sequencing errors. V, D and J gene segments were assigned by aligning CDR3 sequences to IMGT reference sequences. For a sequence to be retained, a match of at least six nucleotides was required to both a V gene segment and a J gene segment. Rearrangements were called productive when the CDR3 lacked stop codons and stayed in frame with V and J; all others were non-productive. CDR3 was defined by IMGT convention, running from the second conserved V-encoded cysteine to the conserved J-encoded phenylalanine. The earlier analysis of 587 of the donors excluded sequences that lacked an unambiguous match to a single V gene segment. In an earlier analysis of 587 of the donors, V segments were called functional above 56.7% productive rearrangements and were called segregating when the between-donor standard deviation exceeded 5%. A statistical classification framework was built to diagnose cytomegalovirus status from the catalog of TCR beta chain sequences. In a later analysis, V and J genes were assigned by comparing TCR nucleotide sequences against IMGT/GENE-DB human TR gene sequences. The TCRdist pipeline was used in a later analysis to assign CDR3 sequences and most-parsimonious VDJ recombination scenarios. In a later analysis, each TCR beta chain was defined by its CDR3 amino acid sequence together with its V-gene family, and reads lacking a unique V-gene family were excluded. As a way to deal with suspected cross-contamination and a sequencing artifact, a later analysis dropped 592 nucleotide sequences that were highly shared and had low generation probability. A later analysis calculated a clonal expansion index for each public chain from normalized within-repertoire ranks of inferred template counts. Generation probabilities in a later analysis came from a VDJ recombination model fitted to out-of-frame rearrangements, and those results were checked against IGoR. In a later analysis, hypergeometric tests were used to score TCR-TCR, TCR-HLA and TCR-CMV co-occurrence, with a repertoire-size bias correction applied to TCR pairs. A later analysis estimated false discovery rates by permuting HLA or CMV assignments 20 times. In a later analysis, co-occurring TCRs were grouped using DBSCAN, with TCRdist sequence similarity added in when clustering inside HLA-allele-positive subsets. For co-occurrence clustering, repertoires with fewer than 30,000 or more than 120,000 public chains were excluded, along with a handful of repertoires with anomalous nucleotide sharing. Imported from immuneACCESS, the table was reduced by TCRdb to in-frame sequences with V and J called. These copies leave out some clones; in studies compared against another copy, an unresolved V gene accounts for under half, and the cause of the remainder is not known. V, J and clone size are taken as reported in that table, and D and trimming were inferred from the DNA itself. Counted in this sample were around 140,000 clones; about 80% of them appeared once. The top ten clonotypes cover 1.2% to 1.5% of the sample.

V is pared back by 0 bases and J by 2 bases, with 8 bases lying between the germline termini. CDR1 and CDR2, per the germline V gene, are MGHRA and YSYEKL. Counted from cysteine to phenylalanine, this CDR3 has 14 amino acids. Only the CDR3 part of the read is kept: 42 bases, read in frame from the first base. Only a few counts were recorded for this clone. Its antigen remains unidentified. No base quality values were provided; no much bigger clone lies one nucleotide off. The V and J segments used are TRBV4-1 and TRBJ2-7, and TRBD1 may be the D gene, going by 6 matching bases. This receptor was obtained from a man in his thirties or forties in good health and CMV-seropositive. The sequencing sample was made of PBMCs. The DNA sequence follows: TGCGCCAGCAGCCAAGAAAAGGGGGCCTACGAGCAGTACTTC. Its translation is CASSQEKGAYEQYF.